The 17 T cell receptor beta chains given below trace back to one sample, sequenced in a study of blood T cell repertoires in COVID-19 (dated by TCRdb to about 2020). Libraries were made using the immunoSEQ multiplex PCR assay. In its TCRdb copy, this immuneACCESS table keeps in-frame sequences only and misses some clones. Where compared with another copy, unresolved V genes explain less than half of these, and the others have no known cause. Counted in this sample were roughly 150,000 clones; 84% of them appeared once. Of the sample, 2.5% to 3% falls within the top ten clones. Sample: peripheral blood. The source is a woman of 80 years or more with COVID-19, enrolled during active disease.

This rearrangement joins TRBV6-6 to TRBJ2-7; D ambiguous. Germline V gene sequence: CDR1 MNHNY, CDR2 SVGAGI (reference sequence). There are 12 residues in the CDR3. V gave up 5 bases and J gave up 3 bases, with 8 bases separating them. In DNA form, the CDR3 reads TGTGCCAGCAGTCTGGGCCTCTACGAGCAGTACTTC. It translates to CASSLGLYEQYF.

This rearrangement joins TRBV28 to TRBJ1-6; TRBD1 matches at 10 bases. The trim removed 5 bases at V and 7 bases at J, leaving 5 bases unmatched. The germline CDR1 and CDR2 sequences are MDHEN and SYDVKM. CDR3 length: 15 amino acids. In nucleotides, the CDR3 is TGTGCCAGCAGTGAATGGACAGGGGGGAATTCACCCCTCCACTTT. Translation gives CASSEWTGGNSPLHF.

The chain employs TRBV7-3 and TRBJ2-2; the D is unclear. The length of the CDR3 is 14 residues. Germline lookup yields CDR1 SGHTA and CDR2 FQGTGA. The V end lost 5 bases, the J end lost 2 bases, and 9 bases lay between the germline ends. The DNA of the CDR3 is TGTGCCAGCAGCCGCGCACCAAACACCGGGGAGCTGTTTTTT. This translates into CASSRAPNTGELFF.

CDR3 coding DNA: TGTGCCAGCAGCTTAGCGGGACAGCGGGCTTCATATGGCTACACCTTC. It specifies CASSLAGQRASYGYTF. The rearrangement joins TRBV7-2 to TRBJ1-2, with 7 bases aligning to TRBD1. The CDR3 is 16 amino acids. The V segment lost 0 bases and the J segment 5 bases; nucleotides outside the gene matches: 9. Germline V lookup: CDR1 SGHTA, CDR2 FQGNSA.

The chain links TRBV5-1 to TRBJ2-5, with 8 nucleotides matching TRBD2. Trimming cost V 0 bases and J 5 bases; bases outside gene matches: 9. The germline V gene encodes CDR1 SGHRS and CDR2 YFSETQ. The CDR3 is made up of 16 amino acids. The CDR3, as DNA: TGCGCCAGCAGCTTGGCCCCAGCGGGAGCGGGGGAGACCCAGTACTTC. It yields the protein CASSLAPAGAGETQYF.

This chain joins TRBV7-8 and TRBJ2-1; 8 positions match TRBD2. This CDR3 has 17 amino acids. V dropped 6 bases and J dropped 0; count of bases not matched to a gene: 10. Per the germline V gene, CDR1 is SGHVS and CDR2 is FQNEAQ. The CDR3 protein is CASRKDGRAPSYNEQFF. The CDR3 region has the DNA TGTGCCAGCAGAAAAGACGGGAGGGCACCCTCCTACAATGAGCAGTTCTTC.

CDR3 in amino acids: CASSPRPLSSYEQYF. CDR3 DNA sequence: TGTGCCAGCAGCCCTCGTCCGCTAAGCTCCTACGAGCAGTACTTC. The chain combines TRBV5-5 with TRBJ2-7; no firm D call. Germline assignment: CDR1 SGHKS and CDR2 YYEKEE (reference sequence). Trimming left V 4 bases short and J 0 bases short, with 14 bases between. The CDR3 length is 15 residues.

This chain connects TRBV18 to TRBJ1-2; D is ambiguous. The CDR3 length is 15 residues. Germline V lookup: CDR1 KGHSH, CDR2 LQKENI. Trimming shortened V by 3 bases and J by 3 bases, and 14 bases separated the two germline ends. CDR3 bases: TGTGCCAGCTCACCCGCCGGTAGTCCCGACTATGGCTACACCTTC. Amino acid sequence: CASSPAGSPDYGYTF.

The genes are TRBV27 and TRBJ2-2; D perhaps matches TRBD1 (5 bases). V was trimmed by 4 bases and J by 4 bases, leaving 13 bases between them. The CDR3 contains 15 residues. Per germline, CDR1 MNHEY and CDR2 SMNVEV (reference sequence). The CDR3 spells CASSWGSRSTGELFF. The CDR3 nucleotides read TGTGCCAGCAGTTGGGGCAGCCGGTCCACCGGGGAGCTGTTTTTT.

V is TRBV5-6 and J is TRBJ1-2; the match to TRBD1 covers 7 bases. Trimming took 1 base from V and 4 from J; bases not matched to a gene: 4. CDR3 size: 14 residues. CDR1 is SGHDT and CDR2 is YYEEEE in the germline V gene. CDR3 bases: TGTGCCAGCAGCTTGCGCCGACAGGGCTATGGCTACACCTTC. Protein product: CASSLRRQGYGYTF. Full variable domain (outside the CDR3, taken from reference TRBV5-6 and TRBJ1-2): DAGVTQSPTHLIKTRGQQVTLRCSPKSGHDTVSWYQQALGQGPQFIFQYYEEEERQRGNFPDRFSGHQFPNYSSELNVNALLLGDSALYLCASSLRRQGYGYTFGSGTRLTVV.

The V call is TRBV20-1, the J call TRBJ2-7; TRBD1 is a possible D gene (5 bases). CDR1 DFQATT and CDR2 SNEGSKA come from the germline V gene (reference sequence). The CDR3 extends over 13 amino acids. V shed 3 bases and J shed 2 bases, with 11 bases lying between them. The CDR3 DNA reads TGCAGTGCTAGTGTAGACAGTACCTACGAGCAGTACTTC. Translation: CSASVDSTYEQYF.

This clone was seen only a few times. The V call is TRBV30, the J call TRBJ1-2; 9 nucleotides line up with TRBD1. The trim removed 0 bases at V and 6 bases at J, leaving 5 bases unmatched. The CDR3 has 14 amino acids. Germline values: CDR1 GTSNPN, CDR2 SVGIG (reference sequence). CDR3: CAWSVLGQGNGYTF. CDR3 sequence (DNA): TGTGCCTGGAGTGTCTTAGGACAGGGGAATGGCTACACCTTC.

The chain recombines TRBV5-1 with TRBJ2-3; D is ambiguous. In germline, CDR1 is SGHRS, CDR2 YFSETQ. The CDR3 sequence is 13 residues long. V was cut by 3 bases and J by 3 bases, with 8 bases left in between. The CDR3 loop reads CASSSENTDTQYF. The DNA for the CDR3 is TGCGCCAGCAGCTCCGAGAATACAGATACGCAGTATTTT.

The rearrangement links TRBV6-5 to TRBJ1-2; D gene ambiguous. Trimming removed 6 bases at V and 1 base at J, with 9 bases between. CDR3 length equals 13 residues. Germline assignment: CDR1 MNHEY and CDR2 SVGAGI. The CDR3 nucleotides read TGTGCCAGCAGATCAGAAAATAACTATGGCTACACCTTC. Amino acids: CASRSENNYGYTF.

V gene TRBV18 combines with J gene TRBJ1-5; D remains unclear. There are 15 residues in the CDR3. Germline values: CDR1 KGHSH, CDR2 LQKENI. V lost 4 bases to trimming and J lost 0 bases, with 10 bases between them. The CDR3 region is CASSRSTDSNQPQHF. CDR3 sequence (DNA): TGTGCCAGCTCACGATCAACAGATAGCAATCAGCCCCAGCATTTT.

In this sample, this clone turned up once. The CDR3 bases are TGTGCTAGTGGTTCAGGGCTAGGTTCACCCCTCCACTTT. This translates into CASGSGLGSPLHF. This rearrangement joins TRBV12-5 to TRBJ1-6; TRBD1 might be the D (5 bases). From germline, CDR1 is LGHNT and CDR2 FRNRAP. The CDR3 runs to 13 residues. V was clipped by 4 bases and J by 9 bases, with 10 bases between them.

The CDR3 sequence: CASSYLPGQQETQYF. The CDR3 DNA sequence: TGCGCCAGCAGCTACTTACCGGGACAGCAAGAGACCCAGTACTTC. The rearrangement links TRBV5-1 to TRBJ2-5; 7 nucleotides align to TRBD1. This CDR3 has 15 residues. The ends lost 3 bases at V and 2 bases at J; junction bases unmatched: 7. Germline V CDR1 and CDR2: SGHRS, YFSETQ.